Listed here are 9 T cell receptor beta chains from one sample, sequenced in a study of technical replicates of blood from several donors. Here immunoSEQ multiplex PCR was the method, and the copy in TCRdb shows in-frame clones only, minus some. This sample carries tens of thousands of clones, 95% to 98% of them seen once, and the ten largest clones take over 0.15%. Material: T cells isolated from PBMCs. These receptors were obtained from a human donor in good health.

The chain links TRBV11-1 to TRBJ2-1; D possibly corresponds to TRBD2 (6 bases). The CDR3 is 12 residues long. V was pared by 8 bases and J by 7 bases, with 12 bases between. Germline CDR1 SGHAT, CDR2 FQDESV (reference sequence). The CDR3 region has the DNA TGTGCCAGCGAGGATAGCGGAAATGAGCAGTTCTTC. This encodes CASEDSGNEQFF.

The CDR3 coding sequence is TGTGCCAGCAGTTTCCGACAGGGGAATGAAAAACTGTTTTTT. The encoded protein is CASSFRQGNEKLFF. V and J are TRBV6-5 and TRBJ1-4; 8 nucleotides agree with TRBD1. The CDR3 loop spans 14 amino acids. Unmatched junction bases numbered 3, after V lost 4 bases and J lost 5 bases. Germline CDR1 is MNHEY and CDR2 is SVGAGI.

The rearrangement uses TRBV19 and TRBJ1-2; D gene unclear. This CDR3 contains 14 residues. Germline-derived CDR1 and CDR2 are LNHDA and SQIVND (reference sequence). V was shortened by 8 bases and J by 0 bases, with 13 bases between the two germline ends. CDR3 in DNA: TGTGCCAGTGCGATTACCGGGACTAACTATGGCTACACCTTC. Amino acids: CASAITGTNYGYTF. The whole variable domain, filled in from reference TRBV19 and TRBJ1-2, reads DGGITQSPKYLFRKEGQNVTLSCEQNLNHDAMYWYRQDPGQGLRLIYYSQIVNDFQKGDIAEGYSVSREKKESFPLTVTSAQKNPTAFYLCASAITGTNYGYTFGSGTRLTVV.

The chain carries TRBV20-1 and TRBJ1-2; no clear D gene. This CDR3 contains 10 residues. Germline assignment: CDR1 DFQATT and CDR2 SNEGSKA (reference sequence). V was trimmed by 3 bases and J by 6 bases, leaving 5 bases between them. CDR3 sequence reads: CSARFNGYTF. CDR3 DNA sequence: TGCAGTGCTAGGTTTAATGGCTACACCTTC.

The chain employs TRBV5-4 and TRBJ2-7; 10 bases agree with TRBD1. The V gene's germline CDR1 is SGHNT and CDR2 YYREEE (reference sequence). The CDR3 sequence is 15 residues long. V was clipped by 3 bases and J by 5 bases; unmatched bases: 8. The CDR3 DNA sequence: TGTGCCAGCAGCTCAGGGACAGGGGTTGTGGACGAGCAGTACTTC. This encodes CASSSGTGVVDEQYF.

The rearrangement links TRBV5-1 to TRBJ1-1, with 10 bases identical to TRBD1. The CDR3 has 13 amino acids. Trimming at V came to 3 bases and at J to 12 bases, leaving 8 bases not matched to a gene. Per germline, CDR1 SGHRS and CDR2 YFSETQ. In nucleotides, the CDR3 is TGCGCCAGCAGCTCCTACGGGACAGGGGTTACTTTCTTT. Protein sequence: CASSSYGTGVTFF.

This chain joins TRBV4-1 and TRBJ2-7; 11 positions agree with TRBD2. This CDR3 region has 17 residues. Trimming removed 0 bases from V and 5 bases from J; junction bases left unmatched: 9. CDR1 and CDR2 from the germline V gene are MGHRA and YSYEKL. CDR3 loop: CASSQDSGGGLFDEQYF. DNA for the CDR3: TGCGCCAGCAGCCAAGATAGCGGGGGGGGATTATTCGACGAGCAGTACTTC.

The J gene is TRBJ2-7, the V gene TRBV27; the match to TRBD2 covers 9 bases. The junction had 8 bases not matched to a gene; V was cut back by 1 base and J by 4 bases. There are 16 residues in the CDR3. Looked up from germline, CDR1 is MNHEY and CDR2 is SMNVEV (reference sequence). This chain's CDR3 is CASSLFAGGPLYEQYF. For the CDR3, the DNA is TGTGCCAGCAGTTTATTTGCGGGAGGGCCTTTGTACGAGCAGTACTTC.

The chain employs TRBV29-1 and TRBJ2-3; 7 bases match TRBD2. The CDR3 extends over 14 amino acids. V shed 4 bases and J 0 bases; nucleotides not matched to a gene: 4. The germline gives CDR1 SQVTM, CDR2 ANQGSEA. The CDR3 loop reads CSVGSGTSTDTQYF. In nucleotides, the CDR3 is TGCAGCGTTGGAAGCGGGACTAGCACAGATACGCAGTATTTT.